This TCR beta chain was documented in a study of cytomegalovirus exposure and HLA in healthy donors (dated by TCRdb to about 2017). Study-wide context: In an earlier analysis of 587 of the donors, approximately 300 Gb of sequence data and roughly 100 million unique TCR beta sequences from about 190 million T cells were reported. To decide whether each TCR beta V gene segment behaved as functional or pseudogenic, an earlier analysis of fewer than 750 of the donors relied on high-throughput TCR beta sequencing. The study profiled the T cell repertoires of around 700 subjects by immunosequencing and related them to cytomegalovirus serostatus. The number of donors typed differed by locus, with 629-630 for A, B, C, DRB1 and DQB1, over 500 for DQA1, over 600 for DPA1, and around 450 for DPB1. HLA typing covered class I and class II loci at four-digit resolution. To predict cytomegalovirus infection status, the study combined high-throughput TCR immunosequencing, statistical association of individual TCRs with disease status, and machine learning. About 280 gigabases of sequencing data and 70 million to 85 million unique TCR sequences were included in an early release covering 500 to 750 HLA-typed donors. In a later analysis, previously published TCR beta repertoires from hundreds of donors were re-analyzed and high-resolution HLA genotyping was added so that TCR occurrence patterns could be studied. Besides the first cohort of 550 to 750 subjects, a separate validation cohort made up of over 100 different subjects was used. Genome-wide SNP genotypes for about 60% of the 666 donors were used in a later genetic analysis, which treated that subset as a discovery cohort. Alongside the repertoire data, information on donor age, sex, ethnicity and CMV serostatus was compiled. Rather than drawing on any new phenotypic data, the later analysis identified candidate immune exposures from TCR beta sequences and the way those sequences occurred across donors. Because of strong linkage in the cohort, five DR-DQ haplotypes were treated as single units for association and clustering. The study was designed to test whether signatures of past pathogen exposure could be identified by cataloging public T cell receptors. Among a few hundred genotyped donors of the cohort, an average of roughly 240,000 unique TCR beta nucleotide sequences were sequenced per donor, about a sixth of them non-productive. All discovery cohort repertoires had been generated on a single sequencing platform. The genetic ancestry cluster associated with self-reported Caucasian donors included 80% to 90% of the 350 to 500 genotyped donors.

About this clone itself: What this receptor recognizes is not known. Base qualities are not recorded, but no much larger clone differs from it by a single base. The same CDR3 can be traced to other DNA sequences in this sample.

Study-wide findings and limitations: In a later analysis, TCR association rates were found to vary across HLA loci, with the most associated TCRs seen for DRB1 alleles and the fewest for HLA-C alleles. In this cohort, only TCR beta chains were sequenced, and detectable features were limited by the absence of alpha or paired-chain data. In a later analysis, HLA-associated TCR beta chains showed more clonal expansion and lower generation probabilities than non-associated chains that were equally common. When HLA alleles, especially DR and DQ, strongly co-occurred, attributing TCR associations to individual alleles was difficult. The earlier analysis of approximately 590 of the donors excluded roughly 16 rarely observed V segments, including chromosome 9 orphons, because counts were too low. In the study, approximately 160 TCR beta chains were listed as associated with cytomegalovirus. Linkage disequilibrium might explain the correlated functional status among segregating V segments, but an unknown experimental factor could not be excluded. Most TCR sequences were seen in very few donors, while some public TCRs were found in many individuals. In both the original and validation cohorts, the classifier was reported to diagnose cytomegalovirus status with high specificity and sensitivity. V-gene and J-gene trimming of TCR beta chains was associated with a missense DCLRE1C variant in a later genetic analysis, and the association was replicated in an independent cohort. Because the 87-base-pair reads could not distinguish some IMGT-functional V segments, including TRBV6-2 and TRBV6-3, those segments were excluded. According to a later analysis, most CMV-associated TCR beta chains appeared to be HLA-restricted, and the HLA associations seemed to be driven largely by CMV exposure. A further reported finding was that TCR beta sequences accurately predicted the HLA-A and HLA-B alleles for most subjects in the first cohort. The sequencing pipeline was judged likely to have produced a cluster of highly shared sequence variants as a technical artifact. The presence/absence analyses assumed that sequencing depth was roughly uniform across donors, and that assumption may not be true. A later analysis associated about 16,000 TCR beta sequences with specific HLA alleles at a false discovery rate of 0.05. A later genetic analysis reported fewer N-insertions in productive TCRs among donors in an Asian-associated ancestry cluster than the approximately 670-donor mean. Three of the identified cytomegalovirus-associated TCR beta chains were confirmed in vitro to be specific for cytomegalovirus antigens. Because HLA typing was missing for some donors at each locus, association tests included only the typed subset. According to the authors, the approach could potentially be generalized to other disease states and immunological phenotypes. CMV serostatus was the only immune exposure information available for the cohort. Several of the top co-occurrence clusters appeared to be linked to parvovirus B19, influenza, CMV and Epstein-Barr virus, according to a later analysis. Broadly in line with IMGT annotations, most TCR beta V segments showed up in productive rearrangements about 90% or about 30% of the time in an earlier analysis of 587 of the donors.

For CDR1 and CDR2, the germline V gene (reference sequence) lists MNHEY and SMNVEV. CDR3 length: 14 amino acids, cysteine to phenylalanine. Only the CDR3 part of the read is kept: 42 bases, read in frame from the first base. Trimming takes 1 base from V and 4 bases from J, and the germline ends sit 7 bases apart. Library creation used the immunoSEQ multiplex PCR assay. For the multiplex PCR, a mixture combining 60 forward primers for TCR Vbeta segments and 13 reverse primers for TCR Jbeta segments was used. Amplification of the CDR3 region of rearranged TCR beta genes was performed with a multiplex PCR assay on genomic DNA. The Illumina HiSeq System was used to sequence the amplified TCR beta libraries as 87-base-pair reads. The paper's data handling went like this. In a later analysis, about 80 million unique TCR beta chains were counted across the approximately 620 repertoires, and about 10 million of these chains were shared by at least two donors. Raw reads were error-corrected and collapsed into unique sequences with a nearest-neighbor algorithm that merged closely related sequences to remove PCR and sequencing errors. Alignment of CDR3 sequences to IMGT reference sequences was used to assign V, D and J gene segments. For a sequence to be retained, a match of at least six nucleotides was required to both a V gene segment and a J gene segment. Rearrangements were classified as productive when the CDR3 lacked stop codons and remained in frame with V and J, and all other rearrangements were classified as non-productive. CDR3 was defined according to IMGT convention as the region running from the second conserved V-encoded cysteine to the conserved J-encoded phenylalanine. The earlier analysis of roughly 590 of the donors excluded sequences that lacked an unambiguous match to a single V gene segment. An earlier analysis of about 590 of the donors classified V segments as functional when productive rearrangements were above 56.7% and as segregating when the standard deviation between donors was above 5%. A statistical classification framework was built for diagnosing cytomegalovirus status from the catalog of TCR beta chain sequences. A later analysis assigned V and J genes by comparing TCR nucleotide sequences with IMGT/GENE-DB human TR gene sequences. In a later analysis, CDR3 sequences and most-parsimonious VDJ recombination scenarios were assigned using the TCRdist pipeline. In a later analysis, each TCR beta chain was defined by its CDR3 amino acid sequence together with its V-gene family, and reads lacking a unique V-gene family were excluded. As a way to deal with suspected cross-contamination and a sequencing artifact, a later analysis dropped hundreds of nucleotide sequences that were highly shared and had low generation probability. A later analysis calculated a clonal expansion index for each public chain from normalized within-repertoire ranks of inferred template counts. A later analysis computed generation probabilities with a VDJ recombination model fitted to out-of-frame rearrangements, and checked the results against IGoR. In a later analysis, TCR-TCR, TCR-HLA and TCR-CMV co-occurrence was scored with hypergeometric tests, and a repertoire-size bias correction was applied to TCR pairs. In a later analysis, false discovery rates were estimated by permuting HLA or CMV assignments 20 times. In a later analysis, co-occurring TCRs were grouped using DBSCAN, and TCRdist sequence similarity was added for clustering within HLA-allele-positive subsets. For co-occurrence clustering, repertoires with fewer than 30,000 or more than 120,000 public chains were excluded, along with 4 to 6 repertoires with anomalous nucleotide sharing. TCRdb mirrors the immuneACCESS table, restricted to in-frame sequences. Some clones are absent from its copies; in checked studies, under half trace to an unresolved V gene, and the reason for the others is unknown. V, J and clone size were drawn from that table, and D and trimming were deduced from the DNA. The sample contains about 130,000 clones, roughly 88% of them found a single time. Clones ranked in the top ten supply approximately 3% of the sample.

The cohort consisted of 650 to 700 healthy bone marrow donors. At the time of sampling, every cohort member was nominally healthy, though immune exposures that went unrecorded were likely present. The donor tested CMV seropositive and was one of the 289 seropositive cohort members. Every donor gave a peripheral blood sample, and the peripheral blood mononuclear cells from that sample were used for TCR beta sequencing. The Qiagen DNeasy Blood Extraction Kit was used to extract genomic DNA from the blood cell samples. The TCR sequence derives from a woman between 18 and 29 years old in good health and CMV-seropositive. The chain couples TRBV27 to TRBJ2-2; the D gene is possibly TRBD2, with 6 bases matching. Sequencing was done on a sample of PBMCs. The CDR3 region reads CASSLLGGTGELFF. The nucleotides are TGTGCCAGCAGTTTATTGGGGGGCACCGGGGAGCTGTTTTTT.